The rows below give T cell receptor beta chains drawn from one sample of a study of a mutant IDH1 vaccine in newly diagnosed glioma. No cognate antigen is known for these TCRs. The repertoire was sequenced with immunoSEQ multiplex PCR; TCRdb's copy has only in-frame clones and lacks some. The sample consists of about 28,000 clones, approximately 90% of them appearing once. Sequencing was performed on peripheral blood mononuclear cells (PBMCs), taken from a glioma patient whose treatment included an IDH1 peptide vaccine. The receptors here all came from a woman aged 40 to 55 with glioma. Some clones in this sample may be carry-over from other donors' samples. CDR3s include the opening cysteine and the closing phenylalanine or tryptophan. The D gene is left open where the match is weak. Only some rows state a clone size, as once, few, many or a class for expanded clones.

d_call j_call clone_size v_call cdr3_nt cdr3_aa
. TRBJ2-2 . TRBV4-1 TGCGCCAGCAGCCAGAGCCCCCTGGGGCTAGCGTACCGGGAGCTGTTTTTT CASSQSPLGLAYRELFF
TRBD1 TRBJ1-5 . TRBV4-3 TGCGCCAGCAGCCTGACAGGGCGAGGCAATCAGCCCCAGCATTTT CASSLTGRGNQPQHF
TRBD2 TRBJ2-1 once TRBV7-9 TGTGCCAGCAGCTTATTCCGGGAGGGCAGAGGTCAAACGCAGTTCTTC CASSLFREGRGQTQFF
. TRBJ2-7 . TRBV10-3 TGTGCCATCAGTGCTGTCGGCCTCTACGAGCAGTACTTC CAISAVGLYEQYF
TRBD2 TRBJ2-7 . TRBV6-1 TGTGCCAGCAGTGAAAGGTGGGACTACTACGAGCAGTACTTC CASSERWDYYEQYF
. TRBJ2-1 . TRBV11-2 TGTGCCAGCAGCGAGAGGGGCAATGAGCAGTTCTTC CASSERGNEQFF
TRBD2 TRBJ2-2 . TRBV6-5 TGTGCCAGCAGCCGATCGCGCGGGGGATGGGGGGAGCTGTTTTTT CASSRSRGGWGELFF
. TRBJ2-3 . TRBV14 TGTGCCAGCAGCCAAGACGGCGGCAGCACAGATACGCAGTATTTT CASSQDGGSTDTQYF
TRBD2 TRBJ2-1 . TRBV28 TGTGCCAGCAGTTTAGTGGATACTAGCGGGGGGAGTTACAATGAGCAGTTCTTC CASSLVDTSGGSYNEQFF
TRBD2 TRBJ2-3 . TRBV7-8 TGTGCCAGCAGCTTAGAGGTAGCGGGAGTCGATACGCAGTATTTT CASSLEVAGVDTQYF
. TRBJ2-1 . TRBV7-9 TGTGCCAGCAGCGGAATAGAGTCCCTGGAGAATGAGCAGTTCTTC CASSGIESLENEQFF
. TRBJ2-1 . TRBV7-6 TGTGCCAGCAGCTTTCAGGGGCGTATGAAAGGCAATGAGCAGTTCTTC CASSFQGRMKGNEQFF
. TRBJ1-4 . TRBV5-5 TGTGCCAGCAGCTTGTCGGTCGGACATTTTAATGAAAAACTGTTTTTT CASSLSVGHFNEKLFF
. TRBJ1-2 . TRBV11-2 TGTGCCAGCAGATCATCAACGACAGGAGCCTCGTTAGATGGCTACACCTTC CASRSSTTGASLDGYTF
. TRBJ2-7 . TRBV28 TGTGCCAGCAGGGTTCCGGGCGACGAGCAGTACTTC CASRVPGDEQYF
. TRBJ1-2 . TRBV15 TGTGCCACCAGCAGAGGGCCAAGGGATACCTATGGCTACACCTTC CATSRGPRDTYGYTF
. TRBJ1-5 . TRBV2 TGTGCCAGCAGTCTCGGACGGGGTAATCAGCCCCAGCATTTT CASSLGRGNQPQHF
. TRBJ2-1 . TRBV5-1 TGCGCCAGCAGCTTGGCGGGGAACTACGGCAATGAGCAGTTCTTC CASSLAGNYGNEQFF
TRBD1 TRBJ1-1 . TRBV11-2 TGTGCCAGCAGCTTAGCCCAGGGGGCTGTGGTAGCTTTCTTT CASSLAQGAVVAFF
. TRBJ2-3 . TRBV7-9 TGTGCCAGCAGCCAGCTTAGCGGATCTAGCACAGATACGCAGTATTTT CASSQLSGSSTDTQYF
. TRBJ1-1 . TRBV4-2 TGTGCCAGCAGCCAAGGGGGGCCGTATGAAGCTTTCTTT CASSQGGPYEAFF
. TRBJ2-5 . TRBV15 TGTGCCACCAGGCGAGCTCGGGGTTTCCAAGAGACCCAGTACTTC CATRRARGFQETQYF
. TRBJ2-7 . TRBV7-9 TGTGCCAGCAGCTTAGGACCCTCTACAGGCCCCTCCGAGCAGTACTTC CASSLGPSTGPSEQYF
TRBD1 TRBJ1-2 . TRBV28 TGTGCCTTGGGGGTCGGCAGGGGGCGCGTTTATGGCTACACCTTC CALGVGRGRVYGYTF
TRBD2 TRBJ2-2 . TRBV5-1 TGCGCCAGCAGCCCTCATGCTAGCGGGAGGGCATGGGACGGGGAGCTGTTTTTT CASSPHASGRAWDGELFF
TRBD2 TRBJ2-2 . TRBV2 TGTGCCAGCCGGACTAGTTGGGAAACCGGGGAGCTGTTTTTT CASRTSWETGELFF